One and the same sample provided the 2 T cell receptor beta chains below, sequenced in a study of patients and donors after allogeneic stem cell transplantation. MiXCR was run by TCRdb on the RT-PCR reads, yielding one entry per CDR3 protein. The data contain about 23,000 distinct CDR3 sequences, 29% of them singletons. Sequences were obtained from blood, either unsorted or a sorted T cell fraction (not recorded which). Every receptor here comes from a human donor who was either an allogeneic HSCT recipient or a stem cell or donor lymphocyte infusion donor (not recorded which). It is not recorded whose cells these are; they may come from a transplant donor.

This chain uses TRBV7-8 with TRBJ1-6; 9 nucleotides match TRBD1. The V segment lost 3 bases and the J segment 2 bases; nucleotides outside the gene matches: 17. The CDR3 covers 21 residues. Germline lookup yields CDR1 SGHVS and CDR2 FQNEAQ. CDR3 coding DNA: TGTGCCAGCAGCTTGGTAACGGGACAGGGCAGATTTGGGGCCTATAATTCACCCCTCCACTTT. It specifies CASSLVTGQGRFGAYNSPLHF.

V usage is TRBV5-1 and J usage is TRBJ1-4, with D uncertain. This CDR3 has 12 residues. Germline V gene lookup returns CDR1 SGHRS and CDR2 YFSETQ. V was cut by 4 bases and J by 3 bases, with 4 bases left in between. The CDR3 here is CASSQANEKLFF. The DNA of the CDR3 is TGCGCCAGCAGCCAAGCTAATGAAAAACTGTTTTTT.